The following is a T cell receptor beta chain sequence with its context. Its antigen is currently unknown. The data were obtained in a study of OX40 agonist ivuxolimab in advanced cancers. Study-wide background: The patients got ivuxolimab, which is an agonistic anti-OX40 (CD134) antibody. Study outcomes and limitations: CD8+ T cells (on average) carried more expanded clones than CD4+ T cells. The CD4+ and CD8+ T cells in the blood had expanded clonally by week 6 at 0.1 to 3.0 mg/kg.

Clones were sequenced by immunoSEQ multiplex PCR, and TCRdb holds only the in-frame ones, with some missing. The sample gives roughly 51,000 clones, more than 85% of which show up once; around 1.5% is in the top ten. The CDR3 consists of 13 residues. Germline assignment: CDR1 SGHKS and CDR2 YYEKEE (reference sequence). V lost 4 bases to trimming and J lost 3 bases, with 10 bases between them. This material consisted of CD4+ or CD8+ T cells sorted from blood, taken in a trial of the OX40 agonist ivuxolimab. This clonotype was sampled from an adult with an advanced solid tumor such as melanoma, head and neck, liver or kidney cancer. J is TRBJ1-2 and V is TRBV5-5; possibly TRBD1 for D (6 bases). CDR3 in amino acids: CASSIQGDYGYTF. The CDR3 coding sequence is TGTGCCAGCAGCATACAGGGTGACTATGGCTACACCTTC. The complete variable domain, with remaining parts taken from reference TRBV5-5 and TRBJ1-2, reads DAGVTQSPTHLIKTRGQQVTLRCSPISGHKSVSWYQQVLGQGPQFIFQYYEKEERGRGNFPDRFSARQFPNYSSELNVNALLLGDSALYLCASSIQGDYGYTFGSGTRLTVV.